This TCR beta chain was captured by sequencing in a study of T cell changes during pregnancy in multiple sclerosis. Germline values: CDR1 SGHTA, CDR2 FQGNSA. This CDR3 has 18 residues. Trimming removed 4 bases from V and 4 bases from J; junction bases left unmatched: 14. Data came from immunoSEQ multiplex PCR; TCRdb stores just in-frame clones and leaves some out. The data show tens of thousands of clones, with around 94% seen just once and about 0.8% held by the top ten. The sequencing used peripheral blood, collected in the third trimester of pregnancy. The chain carries TRBV7-2 and TRBJ2-7, with TRBD2 matching 12 bases. The sequence came from a female donor with multiple sclerosis, enrolled in a pregnancy study. CDR3 in amino acids: CASSSNWTSGVDPYEQYF. The CDR3 region has the DNA TGTGCCAGCAGCTCCAACTGGACTAGCGGGGTAGATCCTTACGAGCAGTACTTC.